This TCR beta chain was sequenced for a study of control samples from healthy donors and cancer patients. TCRdb keeps only in-frame clones here, not all; method: immunoSEQ multiplex PCR. The repertoire consists of around 130,000 clones, with around 89% occurring once and the leading ten covering 40%. Between the trimmed V and J ends, which lost 1 base and 10 bases, there was a span of 22 bases. The CDR3 sequence is 16 residues long. Germline V CDR1 and CDR2: SEHNR, FQNEAQ (reference sequence). The sequenced sample was blood. This TCR was sampled from a man in his fifties or sixties in good health. This chain uses TRBV7-9 with TRBJ1-1; D is undetermined. The CDR3 DNA reads TGTGCCAGCAGCTTAGAGATTATGGGGTCGCAAGCGAGAGCTTTCTTT. This translates into CASSLEIMGSQARAFF.